One and the same sample provided the 7 T cell receptor beta chains below, sequenced in a study of coeliac disease. TCRdb's copy holds only in-frame clones and misses some; the assay was immunoSEQ multiplex PCR. The sample yields about 3,300 clones, around 68% seen once. Sequenced material: lymphocytes from the gut lamina propria. These receptors originate from an elderly man without celiac disease.

The chain links TRBV19 to TRBJ2-7; 11 bases match TRBD1. The V segment lost 6 bases and the J segment 7 bases; nucleotides outside the gene matches: 14. This CDR3 has 16 residues. Germline assignment: CDR1 LNHDA and CDR2 SQIVND (reference sequence). The CDR3 nucleotides are TGTGCCAGTAGCGCCCCGGGACAGGGGGTCCCCCGGGAGCAGTACGTC. This sequence encodes CASSAPGQGVPREQYV.

This clone turned up a few times. The V gene is TRBV11-1, the J gene TRBJ2-7; 9 nucleotides align to TRBD2. CDR1 and CDR2 (germline): SGHAT, FQDESV (reference sequence). The CDR3 is made up of 13 amino acids. J was trimmed by 6 bases and V by 5 bases; bases with no gene match: 5. The CDR3 is CASSDSGSGEQYF. For the CDR3, the DNA is TGTGCCAGCAGCGATAGCGGGAGCGGCGAGCAGTACTTC.

The V call is TRBV4-2, the J call TRBJ1-2, with a tentative D call TRBD1 (6 bases). Germline-derived CDR1 and CDR2 are LGHNA and YNFKEQ. Between the trimmed V and J ends, which lost 0 bases and 6 bases, there was a span of 14 bases. This CDR3 is built from 15 residues. CDR3 amino acids: CASSQESQGRDGYTF. Written as DNA, the CDR3 is TGTGCCAGCAGCCAAGAATCCCAGGGGAGGGATGGCTACACCTTC.

This clone was counted between two and nine times. This sequence joins TRBV30 and TRBJ2-7; TRBD2 matches at 8 bases. Looked up from germline, CDR1 is GTSNPN and CDR2 is SVGIG (reference sequence). This CDR3 is built from 15 residues. Germline trimming cut 3 bases from V and 4 bases from J; bases unmatched to any gene: 11. The CDR3 reads CAWRPPLAGLYEQYF. The CDR3 region has the DNA TGTGCCTGGAGACCCCCGTTAGCGGGGCTATACGAGCAGTACTTC. Filled out from reference TRBV30 and TRBJ2-7, the complete variable domain reads SQTIHQWPATLVQPVGSPLSLECTVEGTSNPNLYWYRQAAGRGLQLLFYSVGIGQISSEVPQNLSASRPQDRQFILSSKKLLLSDSGFYLCAWRPPLAGLYEQYFGPGTRLTVT.

CDR3 sequence reads: CASGRTSLGYTF. The CDR3 coding sequence is TGTGCCAGCGGACGGACAAGCCTCGGCTACACCTTC. The chain links TRBV6-1 to TRBJ1-2, with a weak D call TRBD1 (5 bases). Germline CDR1 MNHNS, CDR2 SASEGT. V lost 8 bases and J 8 bases, leaving 15 bases between the germline ends. This CDR3 spans 12 amino acids.

CDR3 bases: TGTGCCAGCAGGCCTAGCGAGTACGAAGAGACCCAGTACTTC. This translates into CASRPSEYEETQYF. The chain uses TRBV2 and TRBJ2-5; D is perhaps TRBD2 (6 bases). Germline V gives CDR1 SNHLY, CDR2 FYNNEI. The length of the CDR3 is 14 residues. Trimming stripped 6 bases from V and 3 bases from J, with 14 bases between.

This sequence joins TRBV19 and TRBJ2-7; 7 bases map to TRBD1. CDR1 is LNHDA and CDR2 is SQIVND in the germline V gene (reference sequence). The CDR3 loop spans 15 amino acids. V gave up 4 bases and J gave up 6 bases; unmatched junction bases: 12. The CDR3 region has the DNA TGTGCCAGTAGTAAGGGGACAGACCGCCCAGGCGAGCAGTACTTC. This translates into CASSKGTDRPGEQYF.